Shown below are 15 T cell receptor beta chains from a single sample sequenced in a study of cytomegalovirus exposure and HLA in healthy donors. This PCR relied on a set of 60 Vbeta primers and 13 Jbeta primers. Profiled with immunoSEQ multiplex PCR; TCRdb holds only in-frame clones, not every one. The sample has approximately 85,000 clones, 80% seen once; the top ten hold 23%. The sample was PBMCs. Receptor source: a woman aged 45-60 years in good health and CMV-seropositive.

This clone was counted a single time. The J gene is TRBJ2-6, the V gene TRBV6-1; TRBD1 might be the D (5 bases). The CDR3 extends over 16 amino acids. Germline assignment: CDR1 MNHNS and CDR2 SASEGT. V lost 3 bases and J 1 base, leaving 10 bases between the germline ends. The CDR3 sequence is CASSELSGSGANVLTF. In DNA, the CDR3 is TGTGCCAGCAGTGAGTTGTCAGGGTCTGGGGCCAACGTCCTGACTTTC.

This clone was seen a single time. This rearrangement joins TRBV19 to TRBJ2-6, with D unresolved. V was cut by 7 bases and J by 0 bases, with 13 bases left in between. This CDR3 contains 16 residues. Germline lookup yields CDR1 LNHDA and CDR2 SQIVND (reference sequence). The CDR3 coding sequence is TGTGCCAGTAAACTTCAGGATACCTCTGGGGCCAACGTCCTGACTTTC. It is translated as CASKLQDTSGANVLTF.

This clone occurred once. The rearrangement uses TRBV28 and TRBJ1-6, with D possibly matching TRBD1 (5 bases). Germline CDR1 reads MDHEN; CDR2 reads SYDVKM. The CDR3 loop spans 14 amino acids. V was shortened by 5 bases and J by 7 bases, with 12 bases between the two germline ends. CDR3 region: CASSPVGGNSPLHF. CDR3 DNA: TGTGCCAGCAGTCCGGTGGGGGGGAATTCACCCCTCCACTTT. The variable domain in full, with the rest retrieved from reference TRBV28 and TRBJ1-6, is DVKVTQSSRYLVKRTGEKVFLECVQDMDHENMFWYRQDPGLGLRLIYFSYDVKMKEKGDIPEGYSVSREKKERFSLILESASTNQTSMYLCASSPVGGNSPLHFGNGTRLTVT.

This chain links TRBV7-8 with TRBJ1-1, with 7 bases identical to TRBD1. Germline CDR1 and CDR2: SGHVS and FQNEAQ. The CDR3 sequence is 14 residues long. V lost 5 bases and J lost 2; bases outside the gene matches: 5. CDR3 amino acids: CASSIYRGNTEAFF. The CDR3 DNA follows: TGTGCCAGCAGCATATACAGGGGAAACACTGAAGCTTTCTTT.

This sequence joins TRBV19 and TRBJ1-2; 8 positions match TRBD1. CDR1 LNHDA and CDR2 SQIVND come from the germline V gene (reference sequence). CDR3 length: 16 residues. The trim removed 3 bases at V and 3 bases at J, leaving 9 bases unmatched. The DNA for the CDR3 is TGTGCCAGTAGTATTGGGCAGGGGGCGCGTCACTATGGCTACACCTTC. Its protein is CASSIGQGARHYGYTF.

This chain connects TRBV6-5 to TRBJ1-1; tentative D call: TRBD1 (5 bases). V shed 4 bases and J shed 4 bases, with 13 bases lying between them. The CDR3 contains 14 residues. Germline CDR1 MNHEY, CDR2 SVGAGI. Written as DNA, the CDR3 is TGTGCCAGCAGTTCCCCGGCGGGGGTCACTGAAGCTTTCTTT. Its translation is CASSSPAGVTEAFF.

The genes are TRBV10-3 and TRBJ2-6; 8 bases map to TRBD1. From germline, CDR1 is ENHRY and CDR2 SYGVKD. V trimming: 11 bases; J trimming: 0 bases; junction bases outside the gene matches: 3. The CDR3 runs to 14 residues. CDR3: CAVQGASGANVLTF. The CDR3 DNA follows: TGTGCCGTGCAGGGGGCCTCTGGGGCCAACGTCCTGACTTTC.

V is TRBV14 and J is TRBJ1-1; D remains ambiguous. This CDR3 has 17 residues. Germline V gene lookup returns CDR1 SGHDN and CDR2 FVKESK. V lost 1 base and J 1 base, leaving 16 bases between the germline ends. CDR3 sequence: CASSQVGRTLENTEAFF. The CDR3 region has the DNA TGTGCCAGCAGCCAAGTGGGGAGGACTTTAGAGAACACTGAAGCTTTCTTT.

The genes are TRBV6-1 and TRBJ1-6, with TRBD1 identical over 8 bases. The germline gives CDR1 MNHNS, CDR2 SASEGT. The CDR3 contains 14 residues. J lost 7 bases, V lost 3 bases, and 2 bases had no gene match. The CDR3 DNA sequence: TGTGCCAGCAGTGAGACAGGGGAAAATTCACCCCTCCACTTT. Its translation is CASSETGENSPLHF.

This clone was found a few times. The genes are TRBV6-1 and TRBJ2-1, with TRBD1 identical over 8 bases. This CDR3 has 13 amino acids. Trimming removed 10 bases from V and 4 bases from J; junction bases left unmatched: 6. Germline V gene sequence: CDR1 MNHNS, CDR2 SASEGT. The CDR3 nucleotides read TGTGCCACTGGGACAGGTCCTTACAATGAGCAGTTCTTC. Protein sequence: CATGTGPYNEQFF.

This clone has just a few counts. The V and J genes are TRBV19 and TRBJ1-2; TRBD1 aligns across 10 bases. This CDR3 has 15 residues. Trimming at V came to 7 bases and at J to 2 bases, leaving 7 bases not matched to a gene. Per the germline V gene, CDR1 is LNHDA and CDR2 is SQIVND (reference sequence). CDR3 sequence (DNA): TGTGCCAGTACCTTTATGGGACAGGGGAACTATGGCTACACCTTC. Translating it yields CASTFMGQGNYGYTF.

This clone was observed a single time. This chain joins TRBV28 and TRBJ1-2; possible D gene TRBD1, 6 bases. CDR1 and CDR2 (germline): MDHEN, SYDVKM. V was pared by 4 bases and J by 3 bases, with 12 bases between. This CDR3 has 14 residues. CDR3 in amino acids: CASSSGGAYYGYTF. CDR3 DNA sequence: TGTGCCAGCAGTTCGGGGGGGGCGTACTATGGCTACACCTTC.

The chain combines TRBV7-8 with TRBJ1-3; D might be TRBD1 (5 bases). The CDR3 is 13 residues long. The V end was cut by 7 bases, the J end by 7 bases, with 14 bases between. Germline CDR1 and CDR2: SGHVS and FQNEAQ. CDR3 DNA sequence: TGTGCCAGCAACGGCCTCGGGGGTAACACCATATATTTT. This codes for CASNGLGGNTIYF. The whole variable domain, filled in from reference TRBV7-8 and TRBJ1-3, reads GAGVSQSPRYKVAKRGQDVALRCDPISGHVSLFWYQQALGQGPEFLTYFQNEAQLDKSGLPSDRFFAERPEGSVSTLKIQRTQQEDSAVYLCASNGLGGNTIYFGEGSWLTVV.

The chain is built from TRBV2 and TRBJ2-1, with D unclear. Trimming took 6 bases from V and 6 from J, leaving 24 bases between them. This CDR3 has 17 residues. Germline assignment: CDR1 SNHLY and CDR2 FYNNEI. For the CDR3, the DNA is TGTGCCAGCAGACCCGGAGTGCGCATCCGTTCAATCAATGAGCAGTTCTTC. It translates to CASRPGVRIRSINEQFF.

This chain joins TRBV9 and TRBJ2-3; 7 bases line up with TRBD1. The CDR3 extends over 16 amino acids. Losses at the gene ends were 4 bases for V and 0 bases for J; bases not matched to a gene: 8. The germline CDR1 and CDR2 sequences are SGDLS and YYNGEE. The CDR3 protein is CASSLTGVFSTDTQYF. The CDR3, as DNA: TGTGCCAGCAGCCTTACAGGGGTCTTTAGCACAGATACGCAGTATTTT. Full variable domain (remainder filled in from reference TRBV9 and TRBJ2-3): DSGVTQTPKHLITATGQRVTLRCSPRSGDLSVYWYQQSLDQGLQFLIQYYNGEERAKGNILERFSAQQFPDLHSELNLSSLELGDSALYFCASSLTGVFSTDTQYFGPGTRLTVL.